The following is a T cell receptor beta chain sequence with its context. Authors' data handling: Reference gene primers were amplified, and this amplification served to estimate nucleated cell counts. Clones were sequenced by immunoSEQ multiplex PCR, and TCRdb holds only the in-frame ones, with some missing. V, J and clone size are taken as reported in that table, and D and trimming were inferred from the DNA itself. The table records nearly 110,000 clones, under 95% of them present only once. Germline values: CDR1 KGHSH, CDR2 LQKENI. V was clipped by 5 bases and J by 4 bases, with 12 bases between them. The CDR3 runs 13 residues. This sample is part of a study of blood T cell repertoires in COVID-19. Study overall: COVID-19 samples from acute and convalescent phases originated in the United States, Italy and Spain. PBMCs, B-cell-depleted T cells, or T cells were the source of the cDNA or gDNA that made up the material.

The origin of this receptor is a woman between 25 and 40 years old with acute or convalescent COVID-19. This chain joins TRBV18 and TRBJ2-7; D is uncertain. The sample comprised peripheral blood. The CDR3, as DNA: TGTGCCAGCTCAGATAGCCCTGGTTACGAGCAGTACTTC. Protein: CASSDSPGYEQYF.